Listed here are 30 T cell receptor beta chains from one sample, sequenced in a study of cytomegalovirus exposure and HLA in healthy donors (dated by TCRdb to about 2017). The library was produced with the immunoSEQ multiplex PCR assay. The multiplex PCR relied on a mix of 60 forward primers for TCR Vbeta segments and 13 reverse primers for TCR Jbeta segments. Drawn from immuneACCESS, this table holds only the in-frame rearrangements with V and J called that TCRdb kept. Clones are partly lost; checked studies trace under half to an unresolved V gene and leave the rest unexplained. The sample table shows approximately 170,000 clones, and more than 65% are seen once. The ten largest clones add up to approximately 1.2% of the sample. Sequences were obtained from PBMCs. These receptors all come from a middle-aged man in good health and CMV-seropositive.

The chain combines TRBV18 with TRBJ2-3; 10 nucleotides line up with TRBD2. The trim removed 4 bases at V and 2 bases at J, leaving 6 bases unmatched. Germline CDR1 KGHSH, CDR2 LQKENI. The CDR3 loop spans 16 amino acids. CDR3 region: CASSRPGLAFTDTQYF. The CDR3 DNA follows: TGTGCCAGCTCACGTCCGGGACTAGCGTTCACAGATACGCAGTATTTT. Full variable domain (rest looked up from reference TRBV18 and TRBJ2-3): NAGVMQNPRHLVRRRGQEARLRCSPMKGHSHVYWYRQLPEEGLKFMVYLQKENIIDESGMPKERFSAEFPKEGPSILRIQQVVRGDSAAYFCASSRPGLAFTDTQYFGPGTRLTVL.

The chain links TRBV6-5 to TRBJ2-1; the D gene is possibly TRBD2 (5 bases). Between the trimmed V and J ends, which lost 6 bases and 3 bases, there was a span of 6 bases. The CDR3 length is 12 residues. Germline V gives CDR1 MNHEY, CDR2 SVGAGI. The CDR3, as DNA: TGTGCCAGCAGCCGGGGCTACAATGAGCAGTTCTTC. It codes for CASSRGYNEQFF.

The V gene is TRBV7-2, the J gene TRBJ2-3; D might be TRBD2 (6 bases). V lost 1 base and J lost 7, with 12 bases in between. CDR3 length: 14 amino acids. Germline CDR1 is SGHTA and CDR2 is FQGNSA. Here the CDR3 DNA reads TGTGCCAGCAGCTTAGAACCCGGGGGAAATACGCAGTATTTT. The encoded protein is CASSLEPGGNTQYF. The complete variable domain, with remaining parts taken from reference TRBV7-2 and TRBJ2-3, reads GAGVSQSPSNKVTEKGKDVELRCDPISGHTALYWYRQSLGQGLEFLIYFQGNSAPDKSGLPSDRFSAERTGGSVSTLTIQRTQQEDSAVYLCASSLEPGGNTQYFGPGTRLTVL.

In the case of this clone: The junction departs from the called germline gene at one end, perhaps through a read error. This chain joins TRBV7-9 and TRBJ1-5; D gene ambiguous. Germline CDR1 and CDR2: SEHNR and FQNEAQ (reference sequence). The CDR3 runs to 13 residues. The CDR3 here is CASSIENDQAQHF. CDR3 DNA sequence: TGTGCCAGCAGCATCGAAAATGATCAGGCCCAGCATTTT.

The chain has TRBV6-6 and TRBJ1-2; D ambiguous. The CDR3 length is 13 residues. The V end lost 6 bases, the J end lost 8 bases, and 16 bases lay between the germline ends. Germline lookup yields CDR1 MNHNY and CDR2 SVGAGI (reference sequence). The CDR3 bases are TGTGCCAGCAGCATAAGCCTGTTAAGCGGCTACACCTTC. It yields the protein CASSISLLSGYTF.

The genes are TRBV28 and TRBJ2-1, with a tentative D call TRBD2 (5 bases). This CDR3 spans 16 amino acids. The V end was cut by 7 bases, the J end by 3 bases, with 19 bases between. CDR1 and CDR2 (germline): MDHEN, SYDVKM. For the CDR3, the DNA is TGTGCCAGCACCGGACTTGGCGGACCCCTCTACAATGAGCAGTTCTTC. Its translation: CASTGLGGPLYNEQFF.

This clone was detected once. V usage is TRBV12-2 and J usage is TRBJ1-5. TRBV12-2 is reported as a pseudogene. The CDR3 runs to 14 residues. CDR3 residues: CASRLCGEGQPQHF. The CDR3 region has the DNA TGTGCAAGTCGCTTATGCGGGGAGGGGCAGCCCCAGCATTTT.

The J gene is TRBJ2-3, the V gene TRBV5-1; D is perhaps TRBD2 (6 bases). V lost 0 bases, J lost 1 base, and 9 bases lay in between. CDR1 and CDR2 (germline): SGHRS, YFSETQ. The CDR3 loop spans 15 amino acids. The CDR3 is CASSLDPGGTDTQYF. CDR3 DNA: TGCGCCAGCAGCTTGGACCCGGGGGGCACAGATACGCAGTATTTT.

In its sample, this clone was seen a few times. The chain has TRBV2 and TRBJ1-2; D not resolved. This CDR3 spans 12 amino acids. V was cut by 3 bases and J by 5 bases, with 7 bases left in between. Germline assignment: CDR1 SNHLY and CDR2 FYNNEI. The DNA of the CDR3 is TGTGCCAGCAGTGATACCGCGTATGGCTACACCTTC. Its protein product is CASSDTAYGYTF.

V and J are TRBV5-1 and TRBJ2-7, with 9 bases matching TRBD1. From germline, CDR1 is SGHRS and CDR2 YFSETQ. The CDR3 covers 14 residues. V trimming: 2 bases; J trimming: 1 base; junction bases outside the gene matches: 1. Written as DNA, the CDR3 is TGCGCCAGCAGCTTCGGGACAGGGTCCTACGAGCAGTACTTC. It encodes CASSFGTGSYEQYF.

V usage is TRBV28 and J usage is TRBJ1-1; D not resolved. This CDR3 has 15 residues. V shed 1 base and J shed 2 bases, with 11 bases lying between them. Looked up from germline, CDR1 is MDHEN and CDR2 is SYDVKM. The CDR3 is CASSLFPASNTEAFF. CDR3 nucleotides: TGTGCCAGCAGTTTATTCCCAGCGTCAAACACTGAAGCTTTCTTT.

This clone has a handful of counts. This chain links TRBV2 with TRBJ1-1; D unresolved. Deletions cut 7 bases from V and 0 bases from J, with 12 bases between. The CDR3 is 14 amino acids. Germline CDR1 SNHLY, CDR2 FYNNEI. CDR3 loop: CASKRNGVNTEAFF. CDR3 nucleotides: TGTGCCAGCAAAAGGAACGGGGTGAACACTGAAGCTTTCTTT.

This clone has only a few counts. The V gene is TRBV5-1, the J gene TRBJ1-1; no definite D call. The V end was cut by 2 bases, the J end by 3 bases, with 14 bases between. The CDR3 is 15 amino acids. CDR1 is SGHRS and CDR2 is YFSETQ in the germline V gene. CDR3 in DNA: TGCGCCAGCAGCTTACTATCCAGCGGGGACACTGAAGCTTTCTTT. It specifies CASSLLSSGDTEAFF.

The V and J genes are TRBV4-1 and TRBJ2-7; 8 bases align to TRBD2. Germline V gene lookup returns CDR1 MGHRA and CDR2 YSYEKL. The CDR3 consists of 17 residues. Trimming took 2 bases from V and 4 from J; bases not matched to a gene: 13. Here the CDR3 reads CASSQISLGLEAYEQYF. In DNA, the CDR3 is TGCGCCAGCAGCCAAATTTCCTTGGGACTAGAGGCTTACGAGCAGTACTTC.

CDR3 loop: CASSSERTQPQHF. The DNA for the CDR3 is TGTGCCAGCAGCTCAGAACGAACTCAGCCCCAGCATTTT. The V gene is TRBV7-9, the J gene TRBJ1-5; D gene uncertain. Trimming shortened V by 4 bases and J by 6 bases, and 10 bases separated the two germline ends. In germline, CDR1 is SEHNR, CDR2 FQNEAQ (reference sequence). The CDR3 contains 13 residues.

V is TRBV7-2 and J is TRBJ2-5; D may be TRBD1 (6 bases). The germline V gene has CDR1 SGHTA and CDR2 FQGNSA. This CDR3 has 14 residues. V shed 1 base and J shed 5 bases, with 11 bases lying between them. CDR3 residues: CASSLGGLGETQYF. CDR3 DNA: TGTGCCAGCAGCTTAGGGGGGCTTGGGGAGACCCAGTACTTC. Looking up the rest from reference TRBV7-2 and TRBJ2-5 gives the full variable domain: GAGVSQSPSNKVTEKGKDVELRCDPISGHTALYWYRQSLGQGLEFLIYFQGNSAPDKSGLPSDRFSAERTGGSVSTLTIQRTQQEDSAVYLCASSLGGLGETQYFGPGTRLLVL.

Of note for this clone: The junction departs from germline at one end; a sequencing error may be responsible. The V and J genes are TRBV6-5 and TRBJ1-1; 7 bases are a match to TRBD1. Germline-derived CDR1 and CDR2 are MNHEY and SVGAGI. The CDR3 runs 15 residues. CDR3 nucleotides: TGTGCCAGCAGGTACTCATGGGACAGCTTCACTGAAGCTTTCTTT. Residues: CASRYSWDSFTEAFF.

CDR3 DNA: TGTGCCACCGGTCGGAGGAAGGGCCCCACTGAAGCTTTCTTT. Translated, it gives CATGRRKGPTEAFF. The chain is built from TRBV15 and TRBJ1-1, with D unclear. V was trimmed by 8 bases and J by 4 bases, leaving 17 bases between them. Germline CDR1 LNHNV, CDR2 YYDKDF (reference sequence). The CDR3 totals 14 residues. Filled out from reference TRBV15 and TRBJ1-1, the complete variable domain reads DAMVIQNPRYQVTQFGKPVTLSCSQTLNHNVMYWYQQKSSQAPKLLFHYYDKDFNNEADTPDNFQSRRPNTSFCFLDIRSPGLGDTAMYLCATGRRKGPTEAFFGQGTRLTVV.

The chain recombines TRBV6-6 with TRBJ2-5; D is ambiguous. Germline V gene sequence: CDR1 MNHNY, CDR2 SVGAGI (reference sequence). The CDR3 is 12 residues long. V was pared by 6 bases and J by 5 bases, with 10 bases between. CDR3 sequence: CASSYPGETQYF. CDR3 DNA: TGTGCCAGCAGCTACCCCGGGGAGACCCAGTACTTC.

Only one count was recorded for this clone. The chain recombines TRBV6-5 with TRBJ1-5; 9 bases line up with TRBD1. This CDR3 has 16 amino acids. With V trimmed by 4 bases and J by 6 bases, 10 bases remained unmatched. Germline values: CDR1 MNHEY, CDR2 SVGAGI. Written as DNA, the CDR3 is TGTGCCAGCAGTTCGACCGGGACAGGGCGTATTCAGCCCCAGCATTTT. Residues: CASSSTGTGRIQPQHF.

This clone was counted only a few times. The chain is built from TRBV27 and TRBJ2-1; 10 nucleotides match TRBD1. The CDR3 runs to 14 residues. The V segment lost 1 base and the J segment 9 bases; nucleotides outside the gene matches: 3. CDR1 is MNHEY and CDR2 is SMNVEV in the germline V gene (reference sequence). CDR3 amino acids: CASSLLGDRGEQFF. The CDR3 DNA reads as TGTGCCAGCAGTTTATTGGGGGACAGGGGTGAGCAGTTCTTC.

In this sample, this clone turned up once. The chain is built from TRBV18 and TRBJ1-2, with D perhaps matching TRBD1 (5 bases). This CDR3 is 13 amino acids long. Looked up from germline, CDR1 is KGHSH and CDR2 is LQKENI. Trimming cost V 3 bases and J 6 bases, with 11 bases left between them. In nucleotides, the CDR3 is TGTGCCAGCTCACCGAGTCGCAGGGATGGCTACACCTTC. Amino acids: CASSPSRRDGYTF.

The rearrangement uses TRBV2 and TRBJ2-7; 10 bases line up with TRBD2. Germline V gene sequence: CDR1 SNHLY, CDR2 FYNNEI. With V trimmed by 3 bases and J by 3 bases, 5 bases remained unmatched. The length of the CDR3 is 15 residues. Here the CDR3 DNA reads TGTGCCAGCAGTGATCGTAGCGGGGGGCGCTACGAGCAGTACTTC. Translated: CASSDRSGGRYEQYF.

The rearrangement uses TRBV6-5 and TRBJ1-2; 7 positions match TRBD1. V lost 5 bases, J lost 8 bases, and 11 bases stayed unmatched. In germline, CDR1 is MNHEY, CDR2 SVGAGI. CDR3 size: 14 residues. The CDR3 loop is CASSPGQPTRGYTF. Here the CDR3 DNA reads TGTGCCAGCAGTCCGGGACAGCCTACGAGGGGCTACACCTTC.

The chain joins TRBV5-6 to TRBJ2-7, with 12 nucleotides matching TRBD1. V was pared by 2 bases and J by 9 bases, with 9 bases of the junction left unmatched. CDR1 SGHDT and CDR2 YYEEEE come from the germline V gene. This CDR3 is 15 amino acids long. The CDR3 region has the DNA TGTGCCAGCAGCTTCCGGGACAGGGGGCGCCTTGGGCAGTACTTC. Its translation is CASSFRDRGRLGQYF.

The CDR3: CASSQLKTGFEQYF. As DNA, the CDR3 is TGTGCCAGCAGTCAACTCAAAACAGGGTTCGAGCAGTACTTC. The J gene is TRBJ2-7, the V gene TRBV27; tentatively, D is TRBD1 (6 bases). CDR1 and CDR2 from the germline V gene are MNHEY and SMNVEV (reference sequence). Trimming cost V 5 bases and J 6 bases, with 17 bases left between them. This CDR3 is built from 14 residues.

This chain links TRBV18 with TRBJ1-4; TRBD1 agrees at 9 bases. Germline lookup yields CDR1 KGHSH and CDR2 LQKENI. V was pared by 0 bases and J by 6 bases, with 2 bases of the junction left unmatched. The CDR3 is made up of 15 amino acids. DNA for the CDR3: TGTGCCAGCTCACCACCGAGGACAGGGGATGAAAAACTGTTTTTT. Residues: CASSPPRTGDEKLFF.

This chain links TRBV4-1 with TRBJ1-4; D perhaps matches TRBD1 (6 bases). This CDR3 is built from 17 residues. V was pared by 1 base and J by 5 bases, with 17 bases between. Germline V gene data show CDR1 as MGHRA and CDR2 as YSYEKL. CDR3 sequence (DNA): TGCGCCAGCAGCCAAGGCTCCACAAGGGGGACAAATGAAAAACTGTTTTTT. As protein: CASSQGSTRGTNEKLFF.

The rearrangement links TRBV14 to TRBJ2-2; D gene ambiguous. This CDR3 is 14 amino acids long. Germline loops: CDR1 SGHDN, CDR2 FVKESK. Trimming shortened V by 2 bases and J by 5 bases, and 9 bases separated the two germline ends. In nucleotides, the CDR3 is TGTGCCAGCAGCCAATATCTCCAGACCGGGGAGCTGTTTTTT. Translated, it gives CASSQYLQTGELFF.

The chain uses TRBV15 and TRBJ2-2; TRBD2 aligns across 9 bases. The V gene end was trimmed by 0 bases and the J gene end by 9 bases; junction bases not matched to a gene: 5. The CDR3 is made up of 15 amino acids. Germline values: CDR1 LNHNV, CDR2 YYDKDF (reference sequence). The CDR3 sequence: CATSRDNSGSWELFF. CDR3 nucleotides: TGTGCCACCAGCAGAGATAATAGCGGGAGCTGGGAGCTGTTTTTT.